This TCR beta chain was observed in a study of blood T cell repertoires in COVID-19. For the study at large: Samples representing acute and convalescent COVID-19 were sourced from the United States, Italy and Spain. Sources were T cells, B-cell-depleted T cells, or PBMCs; the material itself was cDNA or gDNA.

Per the original methods: For nucleated cells, counts were estimated from reference gene primer amplification. Using immunoSEQ multiplex PCR, the repertoire was profiled, and TCRdb retains in-frame clones only, with some absent. From that table come the V and J calls and clone size; the DNA was used to work out D and trimming. Among under 130,000 clones listed, 70% to 90% were seen once. The V gene lost 2 bases and the J gene lost 4 bases, with 12 bases spanning the gap. CDR3 size: 15 residues. Germline assignment: CDR1 SGHNT and CDR2 YENEEA. The clonotype originates from a human donor in a cohort sampled during active COVID-19. The specimen was peripheral blood. The chain couples TRBV11-3 to TRBJ2-1, with D possibly matching TRBD2 (6 bases). CDR3 residues: CASSLLATEYNEQFF. For the CDR3, the DNA is TGTGCCAGCAGCTTACTAGCGACCGAATACAATGAGCAGTTCTTC.